This T cell receptor beta chain was profiled in a study of cytomegalovirus exposure and HLA in healthy donors. Findings of the study overall: As a later analysis showed, a missense DCLRE1C variant was linked to trimming of TCR beta V- and J-genes. Common viral pathogens were later found to be apparently linked to several of the most significant clusters.

It was with 60 Vbeta and 13 Jbeta primers that the PCR ran. This table comes from immunoSEQ multiplex PCR, and its TCRdb copy is limited to in-frame clones, with some not included. The table has about 150,000 clones, 70% to 80% seen once. The germline gives CDR1 MNHEY, CDR2 SVGAGI. This CDR3 has 15 residues. The V segment lost 5 bases and the J segment 4 bases; nucleotides outside the gene matches: 8. As regards this clone: Its antigen is unidentified.

This chain uses TRBV6-5 with TRBJ1-2, with 9 positions matching TRBD1. This TCR derives from a woman between 40 and 55 years old in good health and CMV-seronegative. Sample: PBMCs. The CDR3 DNA follows: TGTGCCAGCAGTCCTACAGGGGGCAGAATCTATGGCTACACCTTC. Translation: CASSPTGGRIYGYTF.